The clone carrying this T cell receptor (beta chain) appeared a single time. Mismatch with germline at one junction end may stem from a read error. Germline assignment: CDR1 MNHNS and CDR2 SASEGT. The CDR3 consists of 13 residues. This specimen belongs to a study of T cells in Graves' hyperthyroidism and ophthalmopathy. RNA transcripts yielded amplified TCR beta CDR3 regions. A first-round RT-PCR of the TCR CDR3 used the HTBI primer set. MiXCR was run by TCRdb on the multiplex PCR reads, yielding one entry per CDR3 protein. The sample contains a few hundred thousand distinct CDR3 sequences, around 46% of which appear only once. Patients having uncontrolled infection, another autoimmune disease, pregnancy or lactation were not included. Orbital computed tomography and thyroid ultrasound, together with serum TRAb and thyroxine and clinical symptoms, were used for diagnoses.

Specimen: peripheral blood or thyroid tissue (not recorded which). The clonotype originates from an adult woman with Graves' disease, either hyperthyroidism or ophthalmopathy (not recorded which). The chain carries TRBV6-1 and TRBJ2-5, with 10 bases lining up with TRBD2. CDR3 in DNA: TGTGACAGCAAGAGGACTAGCGGTGAGATCCAGTACTTC. It is translated as CDSKRTSGEIQYF.